Below are 28 T cell receptor beta chains sequenced from a single sample in a study of cytomegalovirus exposure and HLA in healthy donors. 60 Vbeta and 13 Jbeta primers were used in PCR. Sequenced by immunoSEQ multiplex PCR; TCRdb stores in-frame clones only, minus some. The sample comprises more than 95,000 clones, 81% of which are singletons, and 3.9% rests with the top ten. The sample taken for sequencing was PBMCs. These receptors came from a woman aged 25 to 45 in good health and CMV-seronegative.

This clone was detected only a few times. This sequence joins TRBV2 and TRBJ2-7; perhaps TRBD1 as D (6 bases). Trimming left V 1 base short and J 4 bases short, with 14 bases between. The CDR3 is 15 residues long. The germline V gene encodes CDR1 SNHLY and CDR2 FYNNEI. The DNA of the CDR3 is TGTGCCAGCAGTGAAGGGACAGCCGCACCATACGAGCAGTACTTC. Residues: CASSEGTAAPYEQYF.

V is TRBV27 and J is TRBJ1-1; TRBD1 matches at 11 bases. The CDR3 totals 14 residues. V lost 3 bases to trimming and J lost 4 bases; unmatched junction nucleotides: 1. Germline CDR1 is MNHEY and CDR2 is SMNVEV (reference sequence). The CDR3 region is CASSLGTGGTEAFF. In nucleotides, the CDR3 is TGTGCCAGCAGTTTGGGGACAGGGGGCACTGAAGCTTTCTTT.

This chain joins TRBV19 and TRBJ2-3; D gene uncertain. Trimming left V 5 bases short and J 0 bases short, with 12 bases between. The CDR3 length is 15 residues. Germline V lookup: CDR1 LNHDA, CDR2 SQIVND (reference sequence). Here the CDR3 DNA reads TGTGCCAGTAGTGGTCTCGCCACTAGCACAGATACGCAGTATTTT. It encodes CASSGLATSTDTQYF.

The J gene is TRBJ2-3, the V gene TRBV28; D unresolved. This CDR3 has 11 amino acids. The V end lost 2 bases, the J end lost 6 bases, and 3 bases lay between the germline ends. Germline CDR1 and CDR2: MDHEN and SYDVKM. CDR3 DNA: TGTGCCAGCAGTTTACGGGATACGCAGTATTTT. Translated, it gives CASSLRDTQYF.

The chain couples TRBV18 to TRBJ1-1; D uncertain. The V and J ends lost 2 bases and 3 bases respectively, with 4 bases between them. This CDR3 spans 12 amino acids. Per germline, CDR1 KGHSH and CDR2 LQKENI. For the CDR3, the DNA is TGTGCCAGCTCACCAGACTACACTGAAGCTTTCTTT. It codes for CASSPDYTEAFF. Looking up the rest from reference TRBV18 and TRBJ1-1 gives the full variable domain: NAGVMQNPRHLVRRRGQEARLRCSPMKGHSHVYWYRQLPEEGLKFMVYLQKENIIDESGMPKERFSAEFPKEGPSILRIQQVVRGDSAAYFCASSPDYTEAFFGQGTRLTVV.

In its sample, this clone ranks as medium-sized. The V and J genes are TRBV6-4 and TRBJ2-3; 7 bases align to TRBD2. Losses at the gene ends were 3 bases for V and 3 bases for J; bases not matched to a gene: 3. Per the germline V gene, CDR1 is MRHNA and CDR2 is SNTAGT. The CDR3 runs to 14 residues. In DNA form, the CDR3 reads TGTGCCAGCAGTGAAGTGGGGGGGACAGATACGCAGTATTTT. As protein: CASSEVGGTDTQYF.

This clone was picked up a small number of times. The V gene is TRBV6-6, the J gene TRBJ1-4; a weak D match, TRBD1 (5 bases). The length of the CDR3 is 14 residues. Germline CDR1 is MNHNY and CDR2 is SVGAGI (reference sequence). Deletions cut 7 bases from V and 5 bases from J, with 14 bases between. CDR3 residues: CASKGVIRNEKLFF. In DNA, the CDR3 is TGTGCCAGCAAAGGGGTAATAAGAAATGAAAAACTGTTTTTT.

The CDR3 bases are TGTGCCAGCAGTGTCCCGGGACAGGGGGCTCCTGGCTACACCTTC. Translating gives CASSVPGQGAPGYTF. The genes are TRBV28 and TRBJ1-2; 12 bases are shared with TRBD1. CDR1 is MDHEN and CDR2 is SYDVKM in the germline V gene. This CDR3 region has 15 residues. V lost 5 bases to trimming and J lost 7 bases; unmatched junction nucleotides: 8.

Comments on this clone: Other DNA sequences from this sample encode an identical CDR3 as well. The CDR3 is CASSGGLAAYNEQFF. The CDR3 nucleotides read TGTGCCAGCAGTGGGGGACTAGCGGCCTACAATGAGCAGTTCTTC. This chain links TRBV6-1 with TRBJ2-1; TRBD2 agrees at 11 bases. The germline V gene encodes CDR1 MNHNS and CDR2 SASEGT. The CDR3 loop spans 15 amino acids. V gave up 4 bases and J gave up 2 bases; unmatched junction bases: 1.

V is TRBV28 and J is TRBJ1-1; maybe TRBD1 (6 bases). V dropped 8 bases and J dropped 8 bases, with 15 bases sitting between them. CDR3 length: 12 residues. Per the germline V gene, CDR1 is MDHEN and CDR2 is SYDVKM. The CDR3 nucleotides read TGTGCCAGCGCCGGAAGGGGGACGGAAGCTTTCTTT. Encoded protein: CASAGRGTEAFF.

This chain links TRBV7-8 with TRBJ2-1; D remains ambiguous. The length of the CDR3 is 14 residues. Germline CDR1 reads SGHVS; CDR2 reads FQNEAQ. Trimming removed 1 base at V and 4 bases at J, with 8 bases between. The CDR3 here is CASSLESLYNEQFF. The CDR3 region has the DNA TGTGCCAGCAGCTTAGAGTCACTATACAATGAGCAGTTCTTC.

V usage is TRBV6-1 and J usage is TRBJ1-2, with D possibly matching TRBD1 (5 bases). Between the trimmed V and J ends, which lost 0 bases and 8 bases, there was a span of 16 bases. Germline values: CDR1 MNHNS, CDR2 SASEGT. The CDR3 loop spans 15 amino acids. The CDR3 spells CASSEARQGVGGYTF. CDR3 bases: TGTGCCAGCAGTGAAGCGCGTCAGGGCGTCGGGGGCTACACCTTC.

Concerning this clone: Distinct nucleotide sequences in the sample also encode this CDR3. The chain carries TRBV29-1 and TRBJ2-1; the match to TRBD1 covers 9 bases. V was clipped by 4 bases and J by 7 bases; unmatched bases: 8. CDR3 size: 14 residues. Germline loops: CDR1 SQVTM, CDR2 ANQGSEA. The CDR3 bases are TGCAGCGTTGCCGGGACAGGGAATCGAAATGAGCAGTTCTTC. Protein product: CSVAGTGNRNEQFF.

This clone was detected only once. The chain carries TRBV19 and TRBJ2-2; D is undetermined. The germline gives CDR1 LNHDA, CDR2 SQIVND (reference sequence). The V end lost 2 bases, the J end lost 0 bases, and 7 bases lay between the germline ends. This CDR3 spans 15 amino acids. The CDR3: CASSIYSTNTGELFF. As DNA, the CDR3 is TGTGCCAGTAGTATATACAGTACGAACACCGGGGAGCTGTTTTTT.

This clone was counted only a few times. The chain couples TRBV28 to TRBJ2-5, with D uncertain. The end of the DNA fits TRBJ2-7 better, so the J call may be wrong. Looked up from germline, CDR1 is MDHEN and CDR2 is SYDVKM. The CDR3 length is 12 residues. The CDR3 DNA is TGTGCCAGCAGTTCGTTAAACTACGAGCAGTACTTC. Translated, it gives CASSSLNYEQYF.

This chain joins TRBV7-7 and TRBJ2-2; 7 positions match TRBD2. The V gene's germline CDR1 is SSHAT and CDR2 FNYEAQ (reference sequence). This CDR3 is built from 14 residues. J lost 7 bases, V lost 1 base, and 3 bases had no gene match. The CDR3 loop reads CASSLGGGNGELFF. CDR3 in DNA: TGTGCCAGCAGCTTAGGGGGGGGAAACGGGGAGCTGTTTTTT.

About this clone itself: At one of its ends the junction is not consistent with the germline gene, which may arise from a read error. V usage is TRBV7-9 and J usage is TRBJ1-2, with D uncertain. The CDR3 runs 12 residues. Germline CDR1 SEHNR, CDR2 FQNEAQ (reference sequence). In DNA form, the CDR3 reads TGTTCCAGCACCCTAAACCCGGATGGCTACACCTTC. As protein: CSSTLNPDGYTF.

The chain is built from TRBV11-2 and TRBJ1-2; TRBD1 agrees at 11 bases. Germline CDR1 and CDR2: SGHAT and FQNNGV. CDR3 length equals 17 residues. After removal of 1 base from V and 4 bases from J, the junction contained 8 bases not matched to a gene. The CDR3 DNA follows: TGTGCCAGCAGCTTAGCCACCTCCGGGACAGGGGGCTATGGCTACACCTTC. Encoded protein: CASSLATSGTGGYGYTF. The full variable domain, rest sourced from reference TRBV11-2 and TRBJ1-2, is EAGVAQSPRYKIIEKRQSVAFWCNPISGHATLYWYQQILGQGPKLLIQFQNNGVVDDSQLPKDRFSAERLKGVDSTLKIQPAKLEDSAVYLCASSLATSGTGGYGYTFGSGTRLTVV.

The genes are TRBV6-1 and TRBJ2-7; 10 bases fit TRBD2. From germline, CDR1 is MNHNS and CDR2 SASEGT. The trim removed 4 bases at V and 5 bases at J, leaving 8 bases unmatched. The CDR3 spans 15 residues. The CDR3 nucleotides are TGTGCCAGCAGTGCCCTGGGACTAGCGAGCGACGAGCAGTACTTC. Translation gives CASSALGLASDEQYF.

This chain joins TRBV7-9 and TRBJ2-5; 7 bases align to TRBD1. The J call is uncertain, as TRBJ2-7 better fits the DNA end. Germline loops: CDR1 SEHNR, CDR2 FQNEAQ (reference sequence). The CDR3 totals 14 residues. For the CDR3, the DNA is TGTGCCAGCAACAAAGGGACAGATGCCGTCGAGCAGTACTTC. Its translation is CASNKGTDAVEQYF.

The V and J genes are TRBV11-2 and TRBJ1-6, with 8 bases lining up with TRBD1. The germline CDR1 and CDR2 sequences are SGHAT and FQNNGV. V gave up 5 bases and J gave up 12 bases; unmatched junction bases: 15. This CDR3 is 16 amino acids long. The CDR3 spells CASSPEGQGASLPLHF. The CDR3 DNA follows: TGTGCCAGCAGCCCAGAGGGCCAGGGGGCTAGTTTACCCCTCCACTTT.

The chain joins TRBV14 to TRBJ2-5; no firm D call. V lost 2 bases to trimming and J lost 5 bases, with 3 bases between them. The CDR3 totals 11 residues. Looked up from germline, CDR1 is SGHDN and CDR2 is FVKESK. The CDR3 sequence: CASSQSETQYF. The DNA for the CDR3 is TGTGCCAGCAGCCAATCGGAGACCCAGTACTTC.

V usage is TRBV21-1 and J usage is TRBJ1-2. TRBV21-1 is termed a pseudogene. This CDR3 comprises 17 residues. CDR3 in amino acids: CASSKEGRGRKRYGYTF. The CDR3 coding sequence is TGTGCCAGCAGCAAAGAGGGGCGGGGCAGGAAACGGTATGGCTACACCTTC.

V is TRBV9 and J is TRBJ1-1; D is uncertain. This CDR3 has 13 amino acids. Germline CDR1 and CDR2: SGDLS and YYNGEE. Trimming shortened V by 4 bases and J by 4 bases, and 11 bases separated the two germline ends. The CDR3 DNA follows: TGTGCCAGCAGCTACCAGGTTGGCACTGAAGCTTTCTTT. Translation: CASSYQVGTEAFF.

J is TRBJ2-5 and V is TRBV7-8; TRBD1 matches at 8 bases. Near its end, the DNA agrees better with TRBJ2-7, so the J call may be wrong. CDR1 is SGHVS and CDR2 is FQNEAQ in the germline V gene. CDR3 size: 14 residues. This CDR3 is CASRTGQGSYEQYF. CDR3 coding DNA: TGTGCCAGCAGAACTGGACAGGGTTCCTACGAGCAGTACTTC.

This clone has more than one count but fewer than ten. The V and J genes are TRBV27 and TRBJ1-4; 10 nucleotides match TRBD1. Trimming removed 5 bases from V and 8 bases from J; junction bases left unmatched: 14. This CDR3 is 17 amino acids long. Germline CDR1 MNHEY, CDR2 SMNVEV (reference sequence). The CDR3 is CASSKSGTGVFDEKLFF. In DNA, the CDR3 is TGTGCCAGCAGTAAGTCCGGGACAGGGGTTTTCGACGAAAAACTGTTTTTT.

The chain has TRBV7-9 and TRBJ2-7; a possible D gene is TRBD2 (5 bases). Germline CDR1 reads SEHNR; CDR2 reads FQNEAQ (reference sequence). V lost 5 bases to trimming and J lost 5 bases, with 16 bases between them. The CDR3 covers 14 residues. CDR3 in DNA: TGTGCCAGCAGCCCCGGAAAGGAGGTTGACGAGCAGTACTTC. Its translation: CASSPGKEVDEQYF.

The chain is built from TRBV11-2 and TRBJ1-1; TRBD1 is a possible D gene (5 bases). The CDR3 totals 14 residues. CDR1 is SGHAT, CDR2 FQNNGV, per germline. The V end was cut by 3 bases, the J end by 1 base, with 9 bases between. CDR3 nucleotide sequence: TGTGCCAGCAGCTTTTTCGGGGGGAACACTGAAGCTTTCTTT. Translating it yields CASSFFGGNTEAFF.